This T cell receptor beta chain was obtained from a study of radiotherapy plus CTLA-4 blockade in lung cancer. The CDR3 is made up of 12 amino acids. V lost 2 bases and J 6 bases, leaving 6 bases between the germline ends. The germline V gene has CDR1 SGHTA and CDR2 FQGNSA. Measured with immunoSEQ multiplex PCR; TCRdb has only the in-frame clones, and not every one. Of roughly 53,000 clones in the sample, around four fifths are singletons; the top ten hold around 4.9%. The chain combines TRBV7-2 with TRBJ2-3; D perhaps matches TRBD2 (5 bases). The sequencing here drew on peripheral blood, taken from a patient treated with radiotherapy plus ipilimumab. The TCR sequence derives from a human donor with non-small cell lung cancer whose response to radiotherapy plus ipilimumab could not be evaluated. CDR3 coding DNA: TGTGCCAGCAGCTTATCGGGGGATACGCAGTATTTT. This codes for CASSLSGDTQYF. Full variable domain (rest looked up from reference TRBV7-2 and TRBJ2-3): GAGVSQSPSNKVTEKGKDVELRCDPISGHTALYWYRQSLGQGLEFLIYFQGNSAPDKSGLPSDRFSAERTGGSVSTLTIQRTQQEDSAVYLCASSLSGDTQYFGPGTRLTVL.